This T cell receptor (beta chain) was sequenced during a study of shared clonotypes between healthy human individuals. In the sorted-subset replicate PCRs, around 220 ng DNA, 25,000 to 30,000 T cell genomes, was used. Only in-frame clones appear in the TCRdb table, and some are missing; sequencing was by immunoSEQ multiplex PCR. The sample lists about 2,200,000 clones; under 95% were seen once. Points on this clone: Its antigen is unidentified.

Study observations and caveats: It was observed that around 5% of naive CD4 clonotypes were shared across a few donors.

Germline loops: CDR1 SGHRS, CDR2 YFSETQ. The length of the CDR3 is 15 residues. The trim removed 7 bases at V and 4 bases at J, leaving 10 bases unmatched. It was CD45RO-negative cells, positively selected for CCR7, that made up naive CD8 cells, with terminally differentiated effector memory CD45RA+ cells excluded. Recent acute infections and vaccinations were absent in the healthy HIV-negative adult donors. The clonotype comes from a man aged 18 to 29 in good health. Some clones in this sample may be carry-over from other donors' samples. The sequenced sample was naive CD8+ T cells from PBMCs. The V call is TRBV5-1, the J call TRBJ2-7, with TRBD1 matching 11 bases. CDR3 nucleotides: TGCGCCAGCGCGTTCGCCGGGACAGGGGGGTACGAGCAGTACTTC. The encoded protein is CASAFAGTGGYEQYF.